Listed below are T cell receptor beta chains from one sample, sequenced in a study of T cell responses to AZD1222 COVID-19 vaccine. The method was immunoSEQ multiplex PCR; TCRdb's version includes in-frame clones alone and lacks a portion of them. The repertoire has about 140,000 clones, 90% of them found once; the top ten carry approximately 5.9%. The input for sequencing was peripheral blood, taken 28 days after the second AZD1222 dose. These receptors all stem from an adult who received the AZD1222 COVID-19 vaccine. CDR3s leave out the opening cysteine and the closing phenylalanine or tryptophan. Fields, in order: clone size, CDR3 length, V gene, J gene, D gene, CDR3 protein. The D gene is left open where the match is weak. Only some rows state a clone size, as once, few, many or a class for expanded clones.

abundance: NA
len: 11
v_gene: TRBV30
j_gene: TRBJ1-6
d_gene: NA
CDR3aa: ARRGTDFSPLH

abundance: NA
len: 14
v_gene: TRBV5-6
j_gene: TRBJ2-7
d_gene: NA
CDR3aa: ASSARGSASSYEQY

abundance: NA
len: 17
v_gene: TRBV7-8
j_gene: TRBJ2-7
d_gene: TRBD2
CDR3aa: ASSRGDNLGLAGSYEQY

abundance: NA
len: 10
v_gene: TRBV3-1/TRBV3-2
j_gene: TRBJ2-1
d_gene: NA
CDR3aa: ASSPITNEQF

abundance: NA
len: 12
v_gene: TRBV7-9
j_gene: TRBJ1-6
d_gene: NA
CDR3aa: ASSLEQKNSPLH

abundance: NA
len: 12
v_gene: TRBV2
j_gene: TRBJ1-5
d_gene: NA
CDR3aa: ASNTGFSNQPQH

abundance: NA
len: 11
v_gene: TRBV2
j_gene: TRBJ2-5
d_gene: TRBD1
CDR3aa: ASQGQGGETQY

abundance: NA
len: 12
v_gene: TRBV6-5
j_gene: TRBJ1-6
d_gene: NA
CDR3aa: ASSKGERGSPLH

abundance: NA
len: 20
v_gene: TRBV7-3
j_gene: TRBJ2-4
d_gene: NA
CDR3aa: ASSNGVGRGSSTGGAKNIQY

abundance: once
len: 12
v_gene: TRBV29-1
j_gene: TRBJ2-2
d_gene: NA
CDR3aa: SVEARQGTGELF

abundance: NA
len: 14
v_gene: TRBV5-1
j_gene: TRBJ1-2
d_gene: NA
CDR3aa: ASSLGGIGSNYGYT

abundance: NA
len: 18
v_gene: TRBV10-2
j_gene: TRBJ1-4
d_gene: NA
CDR3aa: ASSDRGTAGVTPTNEKLF

abundance: NA
len: 14
v_gene: TRBV6-5
j_gene: TRBJ1-2
d_gene: NA
CDR3aa: ASSYSRGRGRGGYT

abundance: NA
len: 13
v_gene: TRBV4-2
j_gene: TRBJ2-5
d_gene: TRBD2
CDR3aa: ASSPRSGTQETQY

abundance: NA
len: 10
v_gene: TRBV2
j_gene: TRBJ2-7
d_gene: TRBD1
CDR3aa: ASSGTAYEQY

abundance: NA
len: 13
v_gene: TRBV2
j_gene: TRBJ1-6
d_gene: TRBD1
CDR3aa: ASSDRTGGRSPLH

abundance: NA
len: 15
v_gene: TRBV27
j_gene: TRBJ2-6
d_gene: NA
CDR3aa: ASTEGVWGSGANVLT

abundance: few
len: 13
v_gene: TRBV7-3
j_gene: TRBJ1-2
d_gene: NA
CDR3aa: ASSPENTRGYGYT

abundance: once
len: 11
v_gene: TRBV19
j_gene: TRBJ1-6
d_gene: TRBD1
CDR3aa: ATAGTGVSPLH

abundance: NA
len: 15
v_gene: TRBV4-3
j_gene: TRBJ2-2
d_gene: NA
CDR3aa: ASSQDPRSGNTGELF

abundance: NA
len: 11
v_gene: TRBV5-5
j_gene: TRBJ1-5
d_gene: NA
CDR3aa: ASSMTGDQPQH

abundance: once
len: 17
v_gene: TRBV9
j_gene: TRBJ2-1
d_gene: TRBD2
CDR3aa: ASSAGLAGLPFSYNEQF

abundance: NA
len: 13
v_gene: TRBV6-6
j_gene: TRBJ2-7
d_gene: NA
CDR3aa: ASSYRTGDTYEQY

abundance: NA
len: 11
v_gene: TRBV6-5
j_gene: TRBJ2-7
d_gene: NA
CDR3aa: ASTSYLLYEQY

abundance: NA
len: 13
v_gene: TRBV5-1
j_gene: TRBJ1-4
d_gene: NA
CDR3aa: ASSLVGGRSEKLF

abundance: NA
len: 14
v_gene: TRBV30
j_gene: TRBJ1-5
d_gene: TRBD1
CDR3aa: ACNNRDRGPNQPQH

abundance: NA
len: 11
v_gene: TRBV12-3/TRBV12-4
j_gene: TRBJ1-2
d_gene: NA
CDR3aa: ASSYDRSNGYT

abundance: NA
len: 10
v_gene: TRBV5-1
j_gene: TRBJ2-2
d_gene: NA
CDR3aa: ASSLDVGELF

abundance: NA
len: 14
v_gene: TRBV28
j_gene: TRBJ2-7
d_gene: NA
CDR3aa: ASSFPPWRSSYEQY

abundance: NA
len: 12
v_gene: TRBV7-2
j_gene: TRBJ2-3
d_gene: NA
CDR3aa: ASSLANRPDTQY